This T cell receptor beta chain was captured by sequencing in a study of CD8+ T cells in alopecia areata. Overall study results and limits: Relative to mice, TCR sharing across patients was less clear, a difference possibly HLA-related.

A remark on this clone: No antigen is known for it.

Samples from alopecia areata patients were lesional scalp punch biopsies and peripheral blood. RNA extraction was followed by reverse transcription into cDNA, which acted as the sequencing template. Assay: immunoSEQ multiplex PCR; the TCRdb copy retains only in-frame clones and omits some. The sample carries approximately 180,000 clones, 50% to 60% recorded once. The CDR3 spans 14 residues. CDR1 SQVTM and CDR2 ANQGSEA come from the germline V gene. Between the trimmed V and J ends, which lost 7 bases and 1 base, there was a span of 16 bases. The chain recombines TRBV29-1 with TRBJ1-1, with D uncertain. The source of this sequence is a human donor with alopecia areata. Sample: CD4+ T cells sorted from blood, taken at week 0. The CDR3 coding sequence is TGCAGCGCCTCCCTTCAGGCCCCGAACACTGAAGCTTTCTTT. It specifies CSASLQAPNTEAFF.